The TCR beta chain under discussion was sequenced for a study of regulatory T cells in long-lasting Graves disease. On the study more broadly: Those Graves' patients who were newly diagnosed had been on antithyroid drugs under 3 months.

The TCR beta library used iRepertoire HTBI primers with Arm-PCR amplification of CDR3. TCRdb independently ran MiXCR on the multiplex PCR reads; one entry per CDR3 protein. The sample lists some 230,000 distinct CDR3 sequences, about 17% occurring once. Time point: newly diagnosed GD, antithyroid drugs for less than 3 months. Scientists built the TCR library using RNA that was extracted from PBMCs. There are many counts of this clonotype. The antigen remains undetermined. From germline, CDR1 is SGHAT and CDR2 FQNNGV. The CDR3 contains 15 residues. The ends were cut back, 2 bases at V and 3 bases at J, with 13 bases in the middle. Findings of the study overall: Having only a small sample size may have limited accuracy. There was favoring of TRBV28, TRBJ1-2 and TRBJ2-5 in persistent disease. TCR diversity was lower in persistent than newly diagnosed Graves' disease.

This material consisted of peripheral blood mononuclear cells (PBMCs), taken at new diagnosis, from a patient treated with antithyroid drugs. V gene TRBV11-2 combines with J gene TRBJ2-5, with TRBD1 as a possible D gene (6 bases). This sequence originates from a female donor with Graves disease. This CDR3 reads CASSLNPNREETQYF. The CDR3 DNA is TGTGCCAGCAGCTTAAATCCCAACAGGGAAGAGACCCAGTACTTC.